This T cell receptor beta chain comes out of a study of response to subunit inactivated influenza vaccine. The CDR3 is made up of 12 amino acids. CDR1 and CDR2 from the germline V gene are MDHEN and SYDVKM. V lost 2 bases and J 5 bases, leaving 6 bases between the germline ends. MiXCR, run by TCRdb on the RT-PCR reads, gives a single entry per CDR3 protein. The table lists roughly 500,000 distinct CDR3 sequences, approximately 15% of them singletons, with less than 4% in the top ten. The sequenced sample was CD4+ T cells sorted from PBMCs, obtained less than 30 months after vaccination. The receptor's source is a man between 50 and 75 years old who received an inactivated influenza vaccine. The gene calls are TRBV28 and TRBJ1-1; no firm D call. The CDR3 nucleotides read TGTGCCAGCAGTTTACGCCAGACTGAAGCTTTCTTT. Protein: CASSLRQTEAFF. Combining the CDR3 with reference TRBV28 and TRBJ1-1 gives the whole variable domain DVKVTQSSRYLVKRTGEKVFLECVQDMDHENMFWYRQDPGLGLRLIYFSYDVKMKEKGDIPEGYSVSREKKERFSLILESASTNQTSMYLCASSLRQTEAFFGQGTRLTVV.